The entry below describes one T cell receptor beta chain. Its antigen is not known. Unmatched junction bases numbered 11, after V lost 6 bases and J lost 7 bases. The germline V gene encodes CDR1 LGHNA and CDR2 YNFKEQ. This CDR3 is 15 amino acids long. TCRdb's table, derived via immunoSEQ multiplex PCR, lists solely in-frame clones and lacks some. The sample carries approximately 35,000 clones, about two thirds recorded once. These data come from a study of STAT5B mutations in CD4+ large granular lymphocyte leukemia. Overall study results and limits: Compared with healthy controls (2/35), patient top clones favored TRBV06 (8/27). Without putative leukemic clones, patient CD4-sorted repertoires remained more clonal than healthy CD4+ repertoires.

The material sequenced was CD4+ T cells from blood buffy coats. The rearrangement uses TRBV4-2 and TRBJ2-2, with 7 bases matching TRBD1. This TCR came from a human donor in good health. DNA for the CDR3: TGTGCCAGCAGACCGACAGACAGGGTCAACGGGGAGCTGTTTTTT. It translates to CASRPTDRVNGELFF.